One sample yielded the 9 T cell receptor beta chains listed below, sequenced in a study of T-cell reconstitution after alpha-beta-depleted transplantation in children. Unique molecular identifiers were used to barcode this TCRbeta library. TCRdb re-called the PCR reads through MiXCR, storing one row per CDR3 protein. The sample includes hundreds of thousands of distinct CDR3 sequences, roughly 17% of them seen just once. The sample here was PBMCs from the stem cell graft donor, taken from the stem cell graft. The receptors here all came from a human donor who donated a stem cell graft to a child with acute myeloid leukemia.

The V call is TRBV10-3, the J call TRBJ2-1; 10 bases fit TRBD2. With 4 bases clipped from V and 3 bases from J, the junction kept 0 bases outside the gene matches. Germline V gene sequence: CDR1 ENHRY, CDR2 SYGVKD. This CDR3 is 14 amino acids long. DNA for the CDR3: TGTGCCATCAGTGTAGCGGGGGGCTACAATGAGCAGTTCTTC. As protein: CAISVAGGYNEQFF.

In its sample, this clonotype was seen a few times. This chain joins TRBV20-1 and TRBJ1-2, with a possible D match to TRBD1 (5 bases). CDR3 length equals 16 residues. CDR1 DFQATT and CDR2 SNEGSKA come from the germline V gene (reference sequence). The V and J ends lost 3 bases and 7 bases respectively, with 24 bases between them. The CDR3 DNA is TGCAGTGCTAGTTTGGGCCCGGGGGTTGGGGTTCCTGGCTACACCTTC. It encodes CSASLGPGVGVPGYTF.

CDR3: CSASTGGTGNTIYF. The CDR3 DNA follows: TGCAGTGCTTCGACAGGGGGGACTGGAAACACCATATATTTT. The gene calls are TRBV20-1 and TRBJ1-3; 9 bases match TRBD1. Germline V gives CDR1 DFQATT, CDR2 SNEGSKA (reference sequence). The CDR3 has 14 amino acids. After removal of 5 bases from V and 2 bases from J, the junction contained 4 bases not matched to a gene.

The chain combines TRBV12-3 or TRBV12-4 with TRBJ2-3; D remains ambiguous. CDR3 length: 13 amino acids. Trimming removed 8 bases from V and 1 base from J, with 10 bases in between. The chain's CDR3 is CASLQSGTDTQYF. CDR3 in DNA: TGTGCCAGCCTGCAGTCCGGCACAGATACGCAGTATTTT.

The sample holds many counts of this clonotype. The chain joins TRBV12-3 or TRBV12-4 to TRBJ2-1; a weak D match, TRBD1 (5 bases). The CDR3 length is 13 residues. The V end lost 3 bases, the J end lost 5 bases, and 8 bases lay between the germline ends. The CDR3 here is CASSFRENNEQFF. Written as DNA, the CDR3 is TGTGCCAGCAGTTTCAGGGAAAACAATGAGCAGTTCTTC.

As for this clonotype: It may be a read error: a sequence one base away is much more abundant. The chain carries TRBV20-1 and TRBJ2-3, with 7 bases fitting TRBD1. Trimming removed 4 bases from V and 2 bases from J; junction bases left unmatched: 9. Looked up from germline, CDR1 is DFQATT and CDR2 is SNEGSKA (reference sequence). The CDR3 spans 15 residues. CDR3 region: CSANRLGQNTDTQYF. The CDR3 nucleotides are TGCAGTGCTAATCGCCTGGGACAGAACACAGATACGCAGTATTTT.

The CDR3 DNA is TGTGCCAGCTCACCAATGGCCGGATCCTACGAGCAGTACGTC. It encodes CASSPMAGSYEQYV. The V call is TRBV18, the J call TRBJ2-7; no definite D call. CDR1 is KGHSH, CDR2 LQKENI, per germline. V dropped 2 bases and J dropped 1 base, with 9 bases sitting between them. This CDR3 is 14 amino acids long.

This clonotype was counted many times. The chain combines TRBV5-6 with TRBJ1-5; a possible D gene is TRBD1 (6 bases). Looked up from germline, CDR1 is SGHDT and CDR2 is YYEEEE. This CDR3 has 14 amino acids. Trimming removed 2 bases from V and 2 bases from J, with 8 bases in between. CDR3 in amino acids: CASSFSGGNQPQHF. Written as DNA, the CDR3 is TGTGCCAGCAGCTTCTCAGGGGGCAATCAGCCCCAGCATTTT.

The chain is built from TRBV7-9 and TRBJ2-1; possible D gene TRBD2, 7 bases. CDR1 is SEHNR, CDR2 FQNEAQ, per germline (reference sequence). The CDR3 totals 17 residues. With 3 bases removed from V and 9 bases from J, the gap between germline ends came to 24 bases. The CDR3 sequence is CASSLEGGLPTVGEQFF. CDR3 nucleotide sequence: TGTGCCAGCAGCTTGGAGGGGGGGCTTCCCACCGTTGGTGAGCAGTTCTTC. The full variable domain, rest sourced from reference TRBV7-9 and TRBJ2-1, is DTGVSQNPRHKITKRGQNVTFRCDPISEHNRLYWYRQTLGQGPEFLTYFQNEAQLEKSRLLSDRFSAERPKGSFSTLEIQRTEQGDSAMYLCASSLEGGLPTVGEQFFGPGTRLTVL.